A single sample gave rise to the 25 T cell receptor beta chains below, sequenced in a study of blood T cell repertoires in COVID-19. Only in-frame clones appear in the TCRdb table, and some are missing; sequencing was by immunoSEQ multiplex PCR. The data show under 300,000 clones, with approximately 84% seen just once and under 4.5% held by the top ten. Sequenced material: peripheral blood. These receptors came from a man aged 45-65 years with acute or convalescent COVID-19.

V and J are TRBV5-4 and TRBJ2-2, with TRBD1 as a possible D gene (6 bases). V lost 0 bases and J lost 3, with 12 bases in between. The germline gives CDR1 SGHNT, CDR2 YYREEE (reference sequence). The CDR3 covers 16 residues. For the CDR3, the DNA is TGTGCCAGCAGCTTGGTCCCGGACAGATACACCGGGGAGCTGTTTTTT. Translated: CASSLVPDRYTGELFF.

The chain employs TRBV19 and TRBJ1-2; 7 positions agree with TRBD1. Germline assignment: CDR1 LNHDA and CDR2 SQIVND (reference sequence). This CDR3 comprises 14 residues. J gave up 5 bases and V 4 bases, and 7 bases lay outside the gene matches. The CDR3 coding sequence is TGTGCCAGTAGTACGCGGGACAGAGAGTATGGCTACACCTTC. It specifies CASSTRDREYGYTF.

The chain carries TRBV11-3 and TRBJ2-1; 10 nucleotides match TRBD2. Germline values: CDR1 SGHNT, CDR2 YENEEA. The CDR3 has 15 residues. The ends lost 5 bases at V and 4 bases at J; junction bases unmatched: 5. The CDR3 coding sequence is TGTGCCAGCAGCACCCTAGCGGGAGCGTACAATGAGCAGTTCTTC. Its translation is CASSTLAGAYNEQFF.

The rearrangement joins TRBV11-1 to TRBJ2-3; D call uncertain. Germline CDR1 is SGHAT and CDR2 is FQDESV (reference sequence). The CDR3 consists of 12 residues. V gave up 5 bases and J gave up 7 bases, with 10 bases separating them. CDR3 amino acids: CASSPSGYTQYF. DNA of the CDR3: TGTGCCAGCAGCCCATCAGGATATACGCAGTATTTT.

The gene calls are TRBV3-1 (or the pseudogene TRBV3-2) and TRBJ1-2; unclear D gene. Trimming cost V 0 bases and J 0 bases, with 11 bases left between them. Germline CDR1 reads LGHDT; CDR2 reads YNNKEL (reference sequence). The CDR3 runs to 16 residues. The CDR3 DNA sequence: TGTGCCAGCAGCCAAGAGGGGTCGGGGTCTAACTATGGCTACACCTTC. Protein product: CASSQEGSGSNYGYTF.

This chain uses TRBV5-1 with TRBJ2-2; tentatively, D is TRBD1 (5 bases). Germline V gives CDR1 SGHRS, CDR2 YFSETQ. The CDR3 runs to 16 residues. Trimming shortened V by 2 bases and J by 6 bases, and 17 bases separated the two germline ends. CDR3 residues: CASSLEFRERAGELFF. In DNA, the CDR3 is TGCGCCAGCAGCTTAGAGTTCAGGGAACGGGCCGGGGAGCTGTTTTTT.

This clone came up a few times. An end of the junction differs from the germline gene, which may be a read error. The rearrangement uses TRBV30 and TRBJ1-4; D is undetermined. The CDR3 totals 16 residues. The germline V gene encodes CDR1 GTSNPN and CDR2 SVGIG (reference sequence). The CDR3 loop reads CAGRPDWGGTNEKLFF. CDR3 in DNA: TGTGCCGGGAGACCGGACTGGGGTGGTACTAATGAAAAACTGTTTTTT.

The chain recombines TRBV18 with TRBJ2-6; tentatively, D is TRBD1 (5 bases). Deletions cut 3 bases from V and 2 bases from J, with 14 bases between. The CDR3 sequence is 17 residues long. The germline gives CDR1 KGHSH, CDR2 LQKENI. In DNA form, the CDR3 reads TGTGCCAGCTCACCGCAGGGTGTGTTAACTGGGGCCAACGTCCTGACTTTC. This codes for CASSPQGVLTGANVLTF. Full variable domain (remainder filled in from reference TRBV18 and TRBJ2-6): NAGVMQNPRHLVRRRGQEARLRCSPMKGHSHVYWYRQLPEEGLKFMVYLQKENIIDESGMPKERFSAEFPKEGPSILRIQQVVRGDSAAYFCASSPQGVLTGANVLTFGAGSRLTVL.

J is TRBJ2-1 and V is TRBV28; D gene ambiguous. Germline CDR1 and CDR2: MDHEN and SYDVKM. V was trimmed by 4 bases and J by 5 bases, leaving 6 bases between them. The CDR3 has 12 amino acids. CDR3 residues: CASSWADNEQFF. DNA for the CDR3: TGTGCCAGCAGTTGGGCAGACAATGAGCAGTTCTTC.

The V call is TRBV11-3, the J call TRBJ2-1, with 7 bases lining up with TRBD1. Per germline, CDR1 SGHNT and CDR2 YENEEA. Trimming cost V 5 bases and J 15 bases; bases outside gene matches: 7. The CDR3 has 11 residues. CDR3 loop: CASSPGQLPFF. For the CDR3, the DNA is TGTGCCAGCAGCCCGGGACAGCTACCGTTCTTC.

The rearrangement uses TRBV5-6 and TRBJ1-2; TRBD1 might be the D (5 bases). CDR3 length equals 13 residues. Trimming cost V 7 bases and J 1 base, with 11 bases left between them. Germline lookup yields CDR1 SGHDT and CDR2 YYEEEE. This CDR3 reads CASHRQNNYGYTF. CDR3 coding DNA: TGTGCCAGCCACAGACAGAATAACTATGGCTACACCTTC. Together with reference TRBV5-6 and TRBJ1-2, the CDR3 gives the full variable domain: DAGVTQSPTHLIKTRGQQVTLRCSPKSGHDTVSWYQQALGQGPQFIFQYYEEEERQRGNFPDRFSGHQFPNYSSELNVNALLLGDSALYLCASHRQNNYGYTFGSGTRLTVV.

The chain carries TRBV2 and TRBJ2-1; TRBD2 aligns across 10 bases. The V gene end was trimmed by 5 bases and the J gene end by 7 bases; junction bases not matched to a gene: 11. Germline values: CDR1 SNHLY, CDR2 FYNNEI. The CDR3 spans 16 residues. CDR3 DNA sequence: TGTGCCAGCAGTAGCCCTAGCGGGAGAGCGGGAAATGAGCAGTTCTTC. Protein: CASSSPSGRAGNEQFF.

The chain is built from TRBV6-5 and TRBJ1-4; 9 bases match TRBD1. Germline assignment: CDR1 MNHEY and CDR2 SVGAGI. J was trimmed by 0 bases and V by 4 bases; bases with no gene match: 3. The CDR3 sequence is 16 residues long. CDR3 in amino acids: CASSLTGGATNEKLFF. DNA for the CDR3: TGTGCCAGCAGTTTGACAGGGGGGGCAACTAATGAAAAACTGTTTTTT.

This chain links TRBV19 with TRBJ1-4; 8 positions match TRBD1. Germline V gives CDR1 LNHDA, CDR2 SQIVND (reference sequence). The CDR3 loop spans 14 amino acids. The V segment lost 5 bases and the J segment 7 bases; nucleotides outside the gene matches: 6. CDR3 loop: CASSPQGAGEKLFF. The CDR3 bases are TGTGCCAGTAGTCCCCAGGGGGCGGGTGAAAAACTGTTTTTT.

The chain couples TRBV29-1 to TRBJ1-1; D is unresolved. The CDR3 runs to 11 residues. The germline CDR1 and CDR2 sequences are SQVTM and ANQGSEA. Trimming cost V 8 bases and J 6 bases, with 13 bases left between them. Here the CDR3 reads CSSGVTSEAFF. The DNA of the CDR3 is TGCAGCTCCGGAGTGACCTCTGAAGCTTTCTTT. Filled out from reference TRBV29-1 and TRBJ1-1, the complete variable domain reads SAVISQKPSRDICQRGTSLTIQCQVDSQVTMMFWYRQQPGQSLTLIATANQGSEATYESGFVIDKFPISRPNLTFSTLTVSNMSPEDSSIYLCSSGVTSEAFFGQGTRLTVV.

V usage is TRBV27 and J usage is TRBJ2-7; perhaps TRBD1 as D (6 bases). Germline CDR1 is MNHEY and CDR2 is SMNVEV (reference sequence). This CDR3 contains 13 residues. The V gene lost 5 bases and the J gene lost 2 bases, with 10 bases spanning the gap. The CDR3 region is CASSGDIPYEQYF. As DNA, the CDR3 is TGTGCCAGCAGTGGGGACATACCCTACGAGCAGTACTTC.

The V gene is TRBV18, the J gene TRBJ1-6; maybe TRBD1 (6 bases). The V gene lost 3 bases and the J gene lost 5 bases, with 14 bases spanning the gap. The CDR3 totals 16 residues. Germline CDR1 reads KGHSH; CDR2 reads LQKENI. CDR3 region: CASSPRGQQDNSPLHF. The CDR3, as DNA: TGTGCCAGCTCACCGCGCGGACAGCAAGATAATTCACCCCTCCACTTT.

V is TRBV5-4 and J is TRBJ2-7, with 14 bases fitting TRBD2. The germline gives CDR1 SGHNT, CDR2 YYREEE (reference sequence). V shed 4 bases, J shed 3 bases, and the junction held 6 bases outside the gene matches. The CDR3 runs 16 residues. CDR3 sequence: CASSPGLAGGYYEQYF. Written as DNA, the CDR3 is TGTGCCAGCAGCCCAGGACTAGCGGGAGGATACTACGAGCAGTACTTC.

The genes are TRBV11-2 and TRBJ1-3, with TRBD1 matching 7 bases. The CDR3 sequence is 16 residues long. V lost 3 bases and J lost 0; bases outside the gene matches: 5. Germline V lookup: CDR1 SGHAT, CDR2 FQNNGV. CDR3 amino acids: CASSFGTVSSGNTIYF. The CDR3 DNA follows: TGTGCCAGCAGCTTTGGGACAGTTAGCTCTGGAAACACCATATATTTT.

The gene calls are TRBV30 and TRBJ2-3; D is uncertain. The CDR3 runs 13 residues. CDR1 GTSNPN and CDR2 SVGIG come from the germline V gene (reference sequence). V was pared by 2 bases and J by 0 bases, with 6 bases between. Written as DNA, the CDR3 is TGTGCCTGGAGTCTAAAAAGCACAGATACGCAGTATTTT. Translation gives CAWSLKSTDTQYF.

This CDR3 is CASRGPQGQPQHF. The CDR3 DNA reads as TGCGCCAGCCGCGGACCCCAGGGCCAGCCCCAGCATTTT. The gene calls are TRBV10-2 and TRBJ1-5, with D tentatively TRBD1 (5 bases). V was cut by 8 bases and J by 7 bases, with 15 bases left in between. Looked up from germline, CDR1 is WSHSY and CDR2 is SAAADI. This CDR3 spans 13 amino acids.

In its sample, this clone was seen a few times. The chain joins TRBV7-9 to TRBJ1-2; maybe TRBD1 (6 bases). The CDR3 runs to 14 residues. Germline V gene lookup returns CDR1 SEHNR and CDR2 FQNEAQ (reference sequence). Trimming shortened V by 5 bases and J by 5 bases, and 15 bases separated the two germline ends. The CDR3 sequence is CASSPPTGLYGYTF. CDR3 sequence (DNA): TGTGCCAGCAGCCCTCCTACAGGGTTGTATGGCTACACCTTC.

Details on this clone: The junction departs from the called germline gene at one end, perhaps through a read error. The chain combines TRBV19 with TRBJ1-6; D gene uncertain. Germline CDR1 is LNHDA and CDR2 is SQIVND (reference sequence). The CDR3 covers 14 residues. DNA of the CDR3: TGTGCCAGTAGTATAGGACTGTATAGTTCACCCCTCCACTTT. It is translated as CASSIGLYSSPLHF.

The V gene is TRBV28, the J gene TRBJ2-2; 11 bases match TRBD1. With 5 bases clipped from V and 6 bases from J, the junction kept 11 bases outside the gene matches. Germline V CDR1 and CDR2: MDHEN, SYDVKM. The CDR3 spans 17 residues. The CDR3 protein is CASSRGQGALIAGELFF. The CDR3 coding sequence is TGTGCCAGCAGTCGAGGACAGGGGGCTTTAATAGCCGGGGAGCTGTTTTTT.

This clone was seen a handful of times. The CDR3 DNA sequence: TGCGCCAGCAGCTTGGGGGACTTAGGCTATGGCTACACCTTC. This translates into CASSLGDLGYGYTF. The chain has TRBV5-1 and TRBJ1-2; perhaps TRBD1 as D (5 bases). Germline assignment: CDR1 SGHRS and CDR2 YFSETQ. This CDR3 is built from 14 residues. V dropped 0 bases and J dropped 4 bases, with 10 bases sitting between them.